The 13 T cell receptor beta chains below were found in one sample sequenced in a study of CD8 T cells in ankylosing spondylitis. TCRdb re-called the 5' RACE reads with MiXCR, one entry per CDR3 protein. The sample shows around 280,000 distinct CDR3 sequences, about 20% of them seen only once. Sequencing used blood, either unsorted or a sorted T cell fraction (not recorded which). The receptors originated from a male donor with ankylosing spondylitis or in good health (not recorded which).

There are a few counts of this clonotype. V gene TRBV7-9 combines with J gene TRBJ2-1; unclear D gene. Trimming removed 2 bases at V and 5 bases at J, with 7 bases between. The CDR3 consists of 13 residues. Germline assignment: CDR1 SEHNR and CDR2 FQNEAQ (reference sequence). CDR3 protein: CASSLTENNEQFF. The CDR3 DNA reads TGTGCCAGCAGCTTAACGGAGAACAATGAGCAGTTCTTC.

The V gene is TRBV20-1, the J gene TRBJ1-4, with D unclear. The CDR3 covers 14 residues. The V end lost 0 bases, the J end lost 6 bases, and 11 bases lay between the germline ends. From germline, CDR1 is DFQATT and CDR2 SNEGSKA (reference sequence). DNA for the CDR3: TGCAGTGCTAGAGATCCTGGGTGGGATGAAAAACTGTTTTTT. Protein: CSARDPGWDEKLFF.

This clonotype showed up many times. The chain joins TRBV7-3 to TRBJ2-3; D is unresolved. Germline V gene lookup returns CDR1 SGHTA and CDR2 FQGTGA. Trimming left V 6 bases short and J 0 bases short, with 7 bases between. This CDR3 has 13 amino acids. The CDR3 DNA reads as TGTGCCAGCAGTCCGACTAGCACAGATACGCAGTATTTT. This sequence encodes CASSPTSTDTQYF.

V gene TRBV19 combines with J gene TRBJ1-1; D remains ambiguous. The CDR3 has 13 amino acids. The germline V gene has CDR1 LNHDA and CDR2 SQIVND (reference sequence). Trimming pared 9 bases from V and 4 bases from J, leaving 15 bases between. The CDR3 region is CASNKLWGTEAFF. The CDR3 DNA reads TGTGCCAGCAACAAACTATGGGGCACTGAAGCTTTCTTT.

The chain uses TRBV23-1 and TRBJ2-7; 9 positions match TRBD1. TRBV23-1 is marked as an open reading frame, function uncertain. The CDR3 spans 13 residues. V trimming: 7 bases; J trimming: 2 bases; junction bases outside the gene matches: 3. CDR3 loop: CASKRDRAYEQYV. CDR3 DNA sequence: TGCGCCAGCAAGCGGGACAGGGCCTACGAGCAGTACGTC.

Only a few counts were recorded for this clonotype. The V and J genes are TRBV5-4 and TRBJ2-2; no clear D. The CDR3 is 14 amino acids. Germline V gene lookup returns CDR1 SGHNT and CDR2 YYREEE (reference sequence). Trimming cost V 4 bases and J 5 bases, with 12 bases left between them. The CDR3 reads CASSLPPRTGELFF. CDR3 coding DNA: TGTGCCAGCAGCCTTCCACCTCGGACCGGGGAGCTGTTTTTT.

The chain couples TRBV12-3 or TRBV12-4 to TRBJ2-1; 10 positions agree with TRBD2. The V and J ends lost 3 bases and 5 bases, in that order; junction bases with no gene match: 4. The CDR3 extends over 15 amino acids. The DNA of the CDR3 is TGTGCCAGCAGTTTGGGACTAGCGTTTAACAATGAGCAGTTCTTC. Protein product: CASSLGLAFNNEQFF.

This chain joins TRBV4-2 and TRBJ1-3; 7 bases map to TRBD1. J gave up 0 bases and V 4 bases, and 3 bases lay outside the gene matches. This CDR3 is 15 amino acids long. In germline, CDR1 is LGHNA, CDR2 YNFKEQ. CDR3 bases: TGTGCCAGCAGCCGGACAGGCTACTCTGGAAACACCATATATTTT. It yields the protein CASSRTGYSGNTIYF.

This clonotype has a handful of counts. The V and J genes are TRBV5-6 and TRBJ2-1; no reliable D call. The CDR3 totals 16 residues. The V gene's germline CDR1 is SGHDT and CDR2 YYEEEE. With 0 bases removed from V and 0 bases from J, the gap between germline ends came to 10 bases. The CDR3 nucleotides read TGTGCCAGCAGCTTGGCCTTTTTAGCCTCCTACAATGAGCAGTTCTTC. It codes for CASSLAFLASYNEQFF.

The rearrangement links TRBV4-1 to TRBJ2-2; 9 bases match TRBD1. V gave up 3 bases and J gave up 7 bases; unmatched junction bases: 9. Germline V gene sequence: CDR1 MGHRA, CDR2 YSYEKL. The CDR3 loop spans 16 amino acids. In DNA form, the CDR3 reads TGCGCCAGCAGCCAGAAGGGACAGGGTGAGATCGGGGAGCTGTTTTTT. Protein sequence: CASSQKGQGEIGELFF.

This chain connects TRBV5-1 to TRBJ2-2; 7 positions agree with TRBD2. The CDR3 is 18 residues long. Trimming at V came to 2 bases and at J to 2 bases, leaving 12 bases not matched to a gene. In germline, CDR1 is SGHRS, CDR2 YFSETQ. Written as DNA, the CDR3 is TGCGCCAGCAGCTTAGCCCCACTAGCGACGGGTAACACCGGGGAGCTGTTTTTT. Residues: CASSLAPLATGNTGELFF.

The chain joins TRBV9 to TRBJ2-1; no reliable D call. Trimming left V 4 bases short and J 9 bases short, with 14 bases between. CDR1 and CDR2 from the germline V gene are SGDLS and YYNGEE. This CDR3 comprises 13 residues. CDR3 DNA: TGTGCCAGCAGCCTTTACTCCTCGAGTGAGCAGTTCTTC. This gives the protein CASSLYSSSEQFF.

The table lists this clonotype with many counts. CDR3 DNA: TGCGCCAGCAGCTTGGCAGGGGGCTCGAACATTCAGTACTTC. This codes for CASSLAGGSNIQYF. The chain is built from TRBV5-1 and TRBJ2-4, with 8 bases fitting TRBD1. CDR1 SGHRS and CDR2 YFSETQ come from the germline V gene. V shed 0 bases and J 7 bases; nucleotides not matched to a gene: 3. The CDR3 spans 14 residues.